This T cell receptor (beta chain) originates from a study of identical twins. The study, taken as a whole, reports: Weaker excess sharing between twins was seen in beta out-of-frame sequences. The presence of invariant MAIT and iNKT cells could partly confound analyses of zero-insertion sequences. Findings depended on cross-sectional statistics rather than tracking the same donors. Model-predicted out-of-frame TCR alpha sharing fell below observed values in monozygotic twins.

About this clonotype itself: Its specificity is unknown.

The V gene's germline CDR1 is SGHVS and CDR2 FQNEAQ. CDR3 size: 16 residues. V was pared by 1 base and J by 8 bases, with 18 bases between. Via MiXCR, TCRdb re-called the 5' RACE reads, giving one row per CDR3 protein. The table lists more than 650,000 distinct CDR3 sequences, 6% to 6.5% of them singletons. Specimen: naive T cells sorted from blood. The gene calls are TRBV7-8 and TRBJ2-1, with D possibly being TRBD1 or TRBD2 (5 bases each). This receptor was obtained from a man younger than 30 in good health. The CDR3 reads CASSLGSWEWGDEQFF. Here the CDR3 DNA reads TGTGCCAGCAGCTTAGGCTCGTGGGAGTGGGGCGATGAGCAGTTCTTC.